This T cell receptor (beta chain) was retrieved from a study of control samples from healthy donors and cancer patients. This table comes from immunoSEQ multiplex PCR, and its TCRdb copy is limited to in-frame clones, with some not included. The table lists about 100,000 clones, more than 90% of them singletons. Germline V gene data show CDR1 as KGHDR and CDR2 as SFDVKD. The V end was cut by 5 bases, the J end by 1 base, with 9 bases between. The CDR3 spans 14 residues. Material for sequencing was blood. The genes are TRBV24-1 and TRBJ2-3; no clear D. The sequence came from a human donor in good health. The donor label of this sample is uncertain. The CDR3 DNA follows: TGTGCCACCAGTGGGGATCGGGGCACAGATACGCAGTATTTT. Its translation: CATSGDRGTDTQYF.